This T cell receptor beta chain was recorded in a study of cytomegalovirus exposure and HLA in healthy donors. Both 60 Vbeta primers and 13 Jbeta primers went into the PCR. Only in-frame clones appear in the TCRdb table, and some are missing; sequencing was by immunoSEQ multiplex PCR. The table has more than 90,000 clones, roughly 66% seen once; the top ten hold 2.2%. The CDR3 is 17 residues long. Germline V CDR1 and CDR2: MGHRA, YSYEKL. V dropped 0 bases and J dropped 8; count of bases not matched to a gene: 12. The sample was PBMCs. The chain carries TRBV4-1 and TRBJ2-1, with 8 nucleotides matching TRBD1. The receptor was isolated from a woman aged 25 to 39 in good health and CMV-seronegative. CDR3 DNA sequence: TGCGCCAGCAGCCAAGATGGGGAGACAGGGGCCATTTATGAGCAGTTCTTC. Encoded protein: CASSQDGETGAIYEQFF.